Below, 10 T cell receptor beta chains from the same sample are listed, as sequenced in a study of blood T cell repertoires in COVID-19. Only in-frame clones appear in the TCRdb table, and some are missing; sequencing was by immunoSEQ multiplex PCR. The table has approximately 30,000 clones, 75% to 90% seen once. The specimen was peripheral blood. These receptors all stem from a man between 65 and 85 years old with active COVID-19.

CDR3 loop: CASSPPYRGGLRTNSGNTIYF. In DNA form, the CDR3 reads TGTGCCAGCTCACCACCGTATCGGGGAGGGTTGCGAACAAACTCTGGAAACACCATATATTTT. The chain uses TRBV18 and TRBJ1-3; D remains unclear. Trimming left V 0 bases short and J 0 bases short, with 24 bases between. The CDR3 spans 21 residues. Germline V gene lookup returns CDR1 KGHSH and CDR2 LQKENI.

The CDR3 loop is CASSQPQGGKSPLHF. DNA for the CDR3: TGTGCCAGCAGCCAACCACAGGGGGGAAAGTCACCCCTCCACTTT. The chain uses TRBV4-2 and TRBJ1-6, with 8 nucleotides matching TRBD1. CDR3 size: 15 residues. With V trimmed by 2 bases and J by 10 bases, 7 bases remained unmatched. Germline assignment: CDR1 LGHNA and CDR2 YNFKEQ.

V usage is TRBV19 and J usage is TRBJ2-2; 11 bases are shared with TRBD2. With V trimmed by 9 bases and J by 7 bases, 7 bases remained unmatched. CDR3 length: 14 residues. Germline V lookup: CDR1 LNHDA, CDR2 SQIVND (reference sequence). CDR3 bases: TGTGCCAGCACTCTAGCGGGGGGTGGCGGGGAGCTGTTTTTT. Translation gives CASTLAGGGGELFF.

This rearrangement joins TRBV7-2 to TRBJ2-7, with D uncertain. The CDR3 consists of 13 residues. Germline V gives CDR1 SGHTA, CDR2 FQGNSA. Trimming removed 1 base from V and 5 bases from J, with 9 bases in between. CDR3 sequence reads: CASSLVVADEQYF. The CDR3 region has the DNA TGTGCCAGCAGCTTAGTCGTAGCAGACGAGCAGTACTTC.

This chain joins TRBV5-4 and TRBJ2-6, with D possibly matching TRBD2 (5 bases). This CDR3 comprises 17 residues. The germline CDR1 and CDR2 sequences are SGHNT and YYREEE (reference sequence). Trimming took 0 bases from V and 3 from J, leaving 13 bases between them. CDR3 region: CASSLVGRKVGANVLTF. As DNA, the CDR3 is TGTGCCAGCAGCTTGGTGGGGAGAAAGGTTGGGGCCAACGTCCTGACTTTC.

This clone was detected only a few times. The CDR3 DNA reads as TGCGCCAGCAGCTTTGGCCGGACAGAAGAGACCCAGTACTTC. Translating gives CASSFGRTEETQYF. J is TRBJ2-5 and V is TRBV5-1; a weak D match, TRBD1 (6 bases). In germline, CDR1 is SGHRS, CDR2 YFSETQ. V lost 2 bases to trimming and J lost 3 bases, with 11 bases between them. The CDR3 is made up of 14 amino acids. The whole variable domain, filled in from reference TRBV5-1 and TRBJ2-5, reads KAGVTQTPRYLIKTRGQQVTLSCSPISGHRSVSWYQQTPGQGLQFLFEYFSETQRNKGNFPGRFSGRQFSNSRSEMNVSTLELGDSALYLCASSFGRTEETQYFGPGTRLLVL.

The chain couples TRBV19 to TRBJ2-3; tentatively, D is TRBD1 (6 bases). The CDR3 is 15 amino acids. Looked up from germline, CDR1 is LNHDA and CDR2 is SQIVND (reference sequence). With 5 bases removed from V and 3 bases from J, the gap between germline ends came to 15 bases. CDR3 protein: CASSGGEGLTDTQYF. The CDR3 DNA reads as TGTGCCAGTAGTGGGGGCGAGGGGTTGACAGATACGCAGTATTTT.

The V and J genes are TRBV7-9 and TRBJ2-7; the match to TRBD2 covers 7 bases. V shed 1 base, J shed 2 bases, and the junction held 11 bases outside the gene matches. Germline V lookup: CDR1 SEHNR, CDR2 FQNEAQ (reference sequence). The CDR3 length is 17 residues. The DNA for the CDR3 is TGTGCCAGCAGCTTAGATGGGGGGGGAGGCCCCACCTACGAGCAGTACTTC. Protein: CASSLDGGGGPTYEQYF.

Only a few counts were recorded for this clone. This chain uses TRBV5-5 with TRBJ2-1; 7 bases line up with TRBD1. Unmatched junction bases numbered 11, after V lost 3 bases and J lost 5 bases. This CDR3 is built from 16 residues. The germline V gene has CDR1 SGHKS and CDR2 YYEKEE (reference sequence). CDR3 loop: CASSSGQRRINNEQFF. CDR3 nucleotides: TGTGCCAGCAGCTCGGGACAGCGTAGGATTAACAATGAGCAGTTCTTC.

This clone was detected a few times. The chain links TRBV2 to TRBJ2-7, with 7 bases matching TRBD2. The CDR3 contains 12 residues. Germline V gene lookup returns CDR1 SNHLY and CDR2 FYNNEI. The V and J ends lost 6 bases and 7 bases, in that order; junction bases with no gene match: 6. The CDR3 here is CASSLDGGEQYF. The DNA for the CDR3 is TGTGCCAGCAGCCTAGACGGGGGGGAGCAGTACTTC.